This T cell receptor (beta chain) was observed in a study of PD-1 blockade in classical Hodgkin lymphoma. Study-level findings and limits: Whoever responded completely had baseline diversity much like that seen in newly diagnosed patients.

V shed 5 bases and J 5 bases; nucleotides not matched to a gene: 9. Germline V gene lookup returns CDR1 SEHNR and CDR2 FQNEAQ (reference sequence). This CDR3 region has 15 residues. Points on this clone: Its target is unknown.

The time point was: cycle 4 day 1 (C4D1), after 5 to 7 weeks of nivolumab. All trial patients relapsed after autologous stem cell transplantation. Assay used: immunoSEQ multiplex PCR; TCRdb lists only in-frame clones, some missing. The sample yields around 65,000 clones, roughly nine tenths seen once. The chain is built from TRBV7-9 and TRBJ2-5; 9 nucleotides line up with TRBD2. The source of this sequence is a human donor with classical Hodgkin lymphoma. The sample in question was peripheral blood mononuclear cells (PBMCs), obtained before the fourth cycle of nivolumab. The CDR3 DNA follows: TGTGCCAGCAGCAATACGGCGCTAGCGGGGGAGACCCAGTACTTC. Its protein product is CASSNTALAGETQYF.